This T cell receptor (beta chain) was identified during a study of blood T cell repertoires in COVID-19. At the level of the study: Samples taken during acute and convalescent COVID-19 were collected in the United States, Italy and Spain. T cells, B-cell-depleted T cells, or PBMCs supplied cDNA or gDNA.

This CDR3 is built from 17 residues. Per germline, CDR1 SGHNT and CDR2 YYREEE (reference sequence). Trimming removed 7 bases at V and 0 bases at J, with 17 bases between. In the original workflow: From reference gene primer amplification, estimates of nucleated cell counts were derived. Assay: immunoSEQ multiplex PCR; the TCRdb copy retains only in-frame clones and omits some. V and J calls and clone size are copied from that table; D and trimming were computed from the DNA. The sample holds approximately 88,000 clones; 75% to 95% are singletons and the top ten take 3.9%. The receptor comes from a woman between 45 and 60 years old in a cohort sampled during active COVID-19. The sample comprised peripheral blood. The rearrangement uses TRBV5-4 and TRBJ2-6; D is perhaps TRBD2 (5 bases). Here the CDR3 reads CASGRGPQSSGANVLTF. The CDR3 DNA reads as TGTGCCAGCGGCCGGGGTCCCCAAAGCTCTGGGGCCAACGTCCTGACTTTC.